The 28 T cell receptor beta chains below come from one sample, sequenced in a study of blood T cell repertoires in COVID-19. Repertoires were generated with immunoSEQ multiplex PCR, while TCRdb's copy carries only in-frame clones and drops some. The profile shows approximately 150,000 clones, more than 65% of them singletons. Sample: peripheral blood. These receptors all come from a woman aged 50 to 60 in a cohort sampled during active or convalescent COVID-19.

The CDR3 protein is CASSPDRGQGYGYTF. The CDR3 nucleotides are TGCGCCAGCAGCCCCGACAGGGGGCAGGGCTATGGCTACACCTTC. This chain joins TRBV5-1 and TRBJ1-2; 10 nucleotides align to TRBD1. The CDR3 loop spans 15 amino acids. The trim removed 4 bases at V and 4 bases at J, leaving 7 bases unmatched. CDR1 and CDR2 (germline): SGHRS, YFSETQ.

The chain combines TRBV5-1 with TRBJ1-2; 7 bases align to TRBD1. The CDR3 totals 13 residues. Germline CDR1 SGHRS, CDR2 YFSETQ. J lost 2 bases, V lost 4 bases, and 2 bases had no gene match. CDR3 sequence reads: CASSETGNYGYTF. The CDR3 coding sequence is TGCGCCAGCAGCGAGACAGGGAACTATGGCTACACCTTC.

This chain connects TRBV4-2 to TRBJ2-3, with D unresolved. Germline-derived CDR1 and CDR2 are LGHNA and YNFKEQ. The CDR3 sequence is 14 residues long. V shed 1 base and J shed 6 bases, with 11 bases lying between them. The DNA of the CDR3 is TGTGCCAGCAGCCAAGGGCTAGTCAGCGATACGCAGTATTTT. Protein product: CASSQGLVSDTQYF.

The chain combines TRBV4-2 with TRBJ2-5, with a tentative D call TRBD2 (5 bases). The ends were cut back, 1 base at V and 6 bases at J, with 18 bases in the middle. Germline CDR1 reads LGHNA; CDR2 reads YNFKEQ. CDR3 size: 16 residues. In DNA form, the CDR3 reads TGTGCCAGCAGCCAAGTTGGAGGCAGCCTCGGGAAGACCCAGTACTTC. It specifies CASSQVGGSLGKTQYF.

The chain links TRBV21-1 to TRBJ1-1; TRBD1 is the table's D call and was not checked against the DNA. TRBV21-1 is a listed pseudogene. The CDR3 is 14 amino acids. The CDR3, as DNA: TGTGCCAGCCGTATCGGGACAATGGACACTGAAGCTTTCTTT. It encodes CASRIGTMDTEAFF.

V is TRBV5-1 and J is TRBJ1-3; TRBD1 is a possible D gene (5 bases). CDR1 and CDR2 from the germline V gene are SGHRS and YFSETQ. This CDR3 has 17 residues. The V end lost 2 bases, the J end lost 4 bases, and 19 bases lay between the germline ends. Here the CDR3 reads CASSLKTTGTLGNTIYF. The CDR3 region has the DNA TGCGCCAGCAGCTTAAAAACTACCGGGACTCTCGGAAACACCATATATTTT.

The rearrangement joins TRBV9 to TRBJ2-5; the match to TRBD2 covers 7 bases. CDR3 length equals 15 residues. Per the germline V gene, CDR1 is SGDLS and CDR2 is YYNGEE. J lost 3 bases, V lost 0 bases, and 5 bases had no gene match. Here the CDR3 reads CASSVGGLVEETQYF. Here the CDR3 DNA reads TGTGCCAGCAGCGTAGGCGGACTAGTGGAAGAGACCCAGTACTTC.

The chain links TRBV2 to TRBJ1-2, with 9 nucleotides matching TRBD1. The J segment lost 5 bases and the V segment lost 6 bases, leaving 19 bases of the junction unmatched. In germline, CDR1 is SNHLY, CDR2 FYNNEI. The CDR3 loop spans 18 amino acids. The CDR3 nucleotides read TGTGCCAGCAGGCCTACCGGGACAGGGAACCCCATTCGGTATGGCTACACCTTC. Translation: CASRPTGTGNPIRYGYTF.

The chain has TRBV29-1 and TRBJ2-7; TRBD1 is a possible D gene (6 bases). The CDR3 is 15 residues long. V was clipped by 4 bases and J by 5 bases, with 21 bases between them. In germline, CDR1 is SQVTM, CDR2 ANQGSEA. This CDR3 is CSVARSQGKGDEQYF. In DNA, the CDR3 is TGCAGCGTTGCAAGGAGCCAGGGAAAGGGGGACGAGCAGTACTTC.

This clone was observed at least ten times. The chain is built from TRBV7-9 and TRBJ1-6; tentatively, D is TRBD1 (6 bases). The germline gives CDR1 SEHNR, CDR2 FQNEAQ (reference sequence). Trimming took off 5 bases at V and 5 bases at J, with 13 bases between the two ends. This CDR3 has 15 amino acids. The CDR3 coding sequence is TGTGCCAGCAGCCCTCCAGGGGCCAATAATTCACCCCTCCACTTT. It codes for CASSPPGANNSPLHF. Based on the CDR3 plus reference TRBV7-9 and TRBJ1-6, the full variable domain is DTGVSQNPRHKITKRGQNVTFRCDPISEHNRLYWYRQTLGQGPEFLTYFQNEAQLEKSRLLSDRFSAERPKGSFSTLEIQRTEQGDSAMYLCASSPPGANNSPLHFGNGTRLTVT.

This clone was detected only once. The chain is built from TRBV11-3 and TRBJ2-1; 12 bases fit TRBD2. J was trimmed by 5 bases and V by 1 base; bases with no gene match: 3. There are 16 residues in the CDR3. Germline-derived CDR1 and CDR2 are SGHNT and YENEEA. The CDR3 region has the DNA TGTGCCAGCAGCTTAGTAGGACTAGCGGGGAACAATGAGCAGTTCTTC. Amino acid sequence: CASSLVGLAGNNEQFF. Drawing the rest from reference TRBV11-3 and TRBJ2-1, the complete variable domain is EAGVVQSPRYKIIEKKQPVAFWCNPISGHNTLYWYLQNLGQGPELLIRYENEEAVDDSQLPKDRFSAERLKGVDSTLKIQPAELGDSAVYLCASSLVGLAGNNEQFFGPGTRLTVL.

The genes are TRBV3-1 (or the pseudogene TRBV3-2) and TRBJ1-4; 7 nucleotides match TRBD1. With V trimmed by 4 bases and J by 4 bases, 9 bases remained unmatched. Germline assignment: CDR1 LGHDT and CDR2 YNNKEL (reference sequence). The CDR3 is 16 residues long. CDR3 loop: CASSLRGTELNEKLFF. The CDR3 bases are TGTGCCAGCAGCCTGAGAGGGACAGAGCTTAATGAAAAACTGTTTTTT.

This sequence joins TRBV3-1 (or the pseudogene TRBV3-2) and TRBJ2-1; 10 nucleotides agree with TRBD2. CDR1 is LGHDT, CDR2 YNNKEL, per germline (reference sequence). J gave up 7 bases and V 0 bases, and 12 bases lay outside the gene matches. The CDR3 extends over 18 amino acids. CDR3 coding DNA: TGTGCCAGCAGCCAAGACCCCGCCTTTAGCGGGGGGTTAAATGAGCAGTTCTTC. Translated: CASSQDPAFSGGLNEQFF.

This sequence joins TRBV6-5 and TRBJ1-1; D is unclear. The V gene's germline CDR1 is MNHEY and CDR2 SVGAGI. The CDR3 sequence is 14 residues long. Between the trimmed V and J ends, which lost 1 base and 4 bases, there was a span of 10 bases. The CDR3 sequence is CASSYLAESTEAFF. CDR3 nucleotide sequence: TGTGCCAGCAGTTACTTAGCAGAGAGCACTGAAGCTTTCTTT.

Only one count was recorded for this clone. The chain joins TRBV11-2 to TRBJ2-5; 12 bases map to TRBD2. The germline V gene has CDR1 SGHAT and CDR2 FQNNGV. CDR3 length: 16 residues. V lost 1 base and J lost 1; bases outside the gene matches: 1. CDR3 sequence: CASSLATSGGQETQYF. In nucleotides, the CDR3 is TGTGCCAGCAGCTTAGCGACTAGCGGGGGCCAAGAGACCCAGTACTTC.

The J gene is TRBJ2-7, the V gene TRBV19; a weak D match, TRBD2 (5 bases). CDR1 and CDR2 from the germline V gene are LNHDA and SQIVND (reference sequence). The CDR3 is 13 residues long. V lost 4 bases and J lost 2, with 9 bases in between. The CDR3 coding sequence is TGTGCCAGTAGTAACGGGATCCCCTACGAGCAGTACTTC. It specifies CASSNGIPYEQYF.

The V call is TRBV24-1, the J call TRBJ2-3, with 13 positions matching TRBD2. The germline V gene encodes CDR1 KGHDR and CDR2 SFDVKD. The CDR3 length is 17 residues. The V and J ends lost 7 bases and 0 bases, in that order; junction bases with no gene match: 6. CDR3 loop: CATRGTSGGASTDTQYF. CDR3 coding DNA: TGTGCCACCAGGGGAACTAGCGGGGGGGCTAGCACAGATACGCAGTATTTT.

CDR3 region: CASKRGGTDYTF. CDR3 bases: TGTGCCAGCAAAAGAGGGGGGACAGACTACACCTTC. V is TRBV6-5 and J is TRBJ1-2, with 7 nucleotides matching TRBD1. V lost 7 bases, J lost 10 bases, and 9 bases stayed unmatched. Germline assignment: CDR1 MNHEY and CDR2 SVGAGI. CDR3 length: 12 amino acids.

In DNA form, the CDR3 reads TGTGCCAGCGTCCATAATGAAAAACTGTTTTTT. Encoded protein: CASVHNEKLFF. The chain is built from TRBV2 and TRBJ1-4; unclear D gene. V dropped 8 bases and J dropped 4 bases, with 5 bases sitting between them. The germline V gene has CDR1 SNHLY and CDR2 FYNNEI. This CDR3 spans 11 amino acids. Full variable domain (outside the CDR3, taken from reference TRBV2 and TRBJ1-4): EPEVTQTPSHQVTQMGQEVILRCVPISNHLYFYWYRQILGQKVEFLVSFYNNEISEKSEIFDDQFSVERPDGSNFTLKIRSTKLEDSAMYFCASVHNEKLFFGSGTQLSVL.

This chain's CDR3 is CASSLLGQNYEQYF. The DNA of the CDR3 is TGTGCCAGCAGCTTATTAGGACAGAACTACGAGCAGTACTTC. The genes are TRBV7-9 and TRBJ2-7, with D maybe TRBD1 (6 bases). This CDR3 has 14 residues. Trimming removed 2 bases at V and 3 bases at J, with 11 bases between. Germline V gene lookup returns CDR1 SEHNR and CDR2 FQNEAQ (reference sequence).

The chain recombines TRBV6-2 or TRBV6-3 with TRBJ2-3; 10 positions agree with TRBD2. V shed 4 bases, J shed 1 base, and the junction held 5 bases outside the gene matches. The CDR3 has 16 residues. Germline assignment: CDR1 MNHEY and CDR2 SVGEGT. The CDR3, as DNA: TGTGCCAGCAGTTCCCTTCTAGCGGGGGGCACAGATACGCAGTATTTT. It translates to CASSSLLAGGTDTQYF.

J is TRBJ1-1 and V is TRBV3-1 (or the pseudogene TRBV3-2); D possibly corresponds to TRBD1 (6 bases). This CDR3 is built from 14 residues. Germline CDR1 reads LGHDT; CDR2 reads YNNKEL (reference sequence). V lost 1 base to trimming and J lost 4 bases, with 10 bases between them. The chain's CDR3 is CASSQVVRGTEAFF. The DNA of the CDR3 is TGTGCCAGCAGCCAAGTAGTCAGGGGCACTGAAGCTTTCTTT.

The CDR3 nucleotides are TGTGCCAGCTCACCCGTCCGGGACTCAAATTACAATGAGCAGTTCTTC. As protein: CASSPVRDSNYNEQFF. The chain couples TRBV18 to TRBJ2-1; tentatively, D is TRBD2 (6 bases). The CDR3 totals 16 residues. Per germline, CDR1 KGHSH and CDR2 LQKENI. The V end was cut by 3 bases, the J end by 4 bases, with 16 bases between.

CDR3 protein: CASSLSYSLNTEAFF. CDR3 in DNA: TGCGCCAGCAGCTTGTCTTACAGCTTGAACACTGAAGCTTTCTTT. The rearrangement links TRBV5-1 to TRBJ1-1, with no clear D. Trimming removed 1 base from V and 0 bases from J, with 10 bases in between. The CDR3 is made up of 15 amino acids. CDR1 is SGHRS, CDR2 YFSETQ, per germline.

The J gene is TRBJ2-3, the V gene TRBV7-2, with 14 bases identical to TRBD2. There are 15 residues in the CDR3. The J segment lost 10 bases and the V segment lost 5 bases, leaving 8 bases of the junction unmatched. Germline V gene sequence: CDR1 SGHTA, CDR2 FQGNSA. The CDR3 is CASSTAGTSGGPQYF. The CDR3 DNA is TGTGCCAGCAGCACCGCAGGGACTAGCGGGGGCCCGCAGTATTTT.

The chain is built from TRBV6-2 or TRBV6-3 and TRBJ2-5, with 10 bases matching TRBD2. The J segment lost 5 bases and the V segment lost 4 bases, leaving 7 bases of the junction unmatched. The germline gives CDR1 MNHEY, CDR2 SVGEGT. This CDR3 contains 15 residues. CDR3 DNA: TGTGCCAGCAGTTCCCCCGGGACTAGCGTGGAGACCCAGTACTTC. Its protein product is CASSSPGTSVETQYF.

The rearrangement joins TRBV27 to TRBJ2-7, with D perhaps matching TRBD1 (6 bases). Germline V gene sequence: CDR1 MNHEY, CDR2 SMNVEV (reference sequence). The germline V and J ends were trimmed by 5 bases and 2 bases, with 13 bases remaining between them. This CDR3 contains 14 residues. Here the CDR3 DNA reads TGTGCCAGCAGTAGAAACAGGGTACCCTACGAGCAGTACTTC. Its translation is CASSRNRVPYEQYF.

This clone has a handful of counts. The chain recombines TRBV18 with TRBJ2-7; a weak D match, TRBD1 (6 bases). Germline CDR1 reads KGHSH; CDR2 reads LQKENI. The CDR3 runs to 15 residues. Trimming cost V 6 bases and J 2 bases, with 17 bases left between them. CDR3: CASSLYRDTPYEQYF. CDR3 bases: TGTGCCAGCTCCCTCTACCGGGACACACCCTACGAGCAGTACTTC.